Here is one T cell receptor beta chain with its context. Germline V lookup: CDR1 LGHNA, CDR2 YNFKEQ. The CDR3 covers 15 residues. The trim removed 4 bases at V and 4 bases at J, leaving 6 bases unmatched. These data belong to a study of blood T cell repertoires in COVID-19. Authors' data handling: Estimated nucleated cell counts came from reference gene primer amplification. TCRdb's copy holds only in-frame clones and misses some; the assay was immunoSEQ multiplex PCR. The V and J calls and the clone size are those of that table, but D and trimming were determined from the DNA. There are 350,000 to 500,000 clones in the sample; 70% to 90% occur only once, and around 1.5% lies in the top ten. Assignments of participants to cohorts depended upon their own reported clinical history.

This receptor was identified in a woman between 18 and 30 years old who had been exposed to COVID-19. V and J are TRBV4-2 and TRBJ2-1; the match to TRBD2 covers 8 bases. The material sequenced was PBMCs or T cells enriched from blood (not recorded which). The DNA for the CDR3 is TGTGCCAGCAGCCGTACAGCGGGAGTATACAATGAGCAGTTCTTC. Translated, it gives CASSRTAGVYNEQFF.